This T cell receptor (beta chain) comes out of a study of cytotoxic CD8 clonotypes in ibrutinib-treated CLL. Across the whole study: Researchers reported ten to eleven relapsed/refractory and some 14 treatment-naive patients, 17 of them IGHV unmutated.

The CDR3 is made up of 15 amino acids. The germline CDR1 and CDR2 sequences are SGHAT and FQDESV (reference sequence). This clone came up once. The junction and the germline gene differ at one end; a read error may be behind it. Generated by immunoSEQ multiplex PCR, the TCRdb table keeps only in-frame clones and is missing some. In the table there are 50,000 or so clones, roughly 85% of which are singletons. This clonotype was sampled from a human donor with chronic lymphocytic leukemia. Sequenced material: PBMCs, taken after 24 months of ibrutinib treatment. The chain joins TRBV11-1 to TRBJ2-5; maybe TRBD1 (6 bases). The CDR3 reads CASNSRGPSQETRYF. The CDR3 DNA reads TGTGCCAGCAACTCCAGGGGCCCTTCTCAAGAGACCCGGTACTTC.